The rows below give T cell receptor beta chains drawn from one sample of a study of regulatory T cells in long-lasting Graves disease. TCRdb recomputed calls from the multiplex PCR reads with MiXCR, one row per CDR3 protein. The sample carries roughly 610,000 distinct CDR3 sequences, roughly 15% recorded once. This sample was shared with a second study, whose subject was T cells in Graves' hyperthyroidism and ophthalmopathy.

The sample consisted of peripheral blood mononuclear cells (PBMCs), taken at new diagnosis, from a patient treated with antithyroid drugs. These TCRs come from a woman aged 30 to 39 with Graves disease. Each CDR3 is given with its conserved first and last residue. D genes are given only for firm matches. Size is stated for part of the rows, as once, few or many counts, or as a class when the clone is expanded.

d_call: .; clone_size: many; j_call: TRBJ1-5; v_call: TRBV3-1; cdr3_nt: TGTGCCAGCAGCCAAGCTCATTCCAATCAGCCCCAGCATTTT; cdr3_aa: CASSQAHSNQPQHF
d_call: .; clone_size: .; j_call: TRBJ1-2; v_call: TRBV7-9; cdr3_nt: TGTGCCAGCAGCGTCCCCCCAGGGGATGGCTACACCTTC; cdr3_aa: CASSVPPGDGYTF
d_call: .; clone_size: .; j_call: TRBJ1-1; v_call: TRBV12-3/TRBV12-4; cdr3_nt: TGTGCCAGCAATCCGACAGAGTTTTTGAACACTGAAGCTTTCTTT; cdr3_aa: CASNPTEFLNTEAFF
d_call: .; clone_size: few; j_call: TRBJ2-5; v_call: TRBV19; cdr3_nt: TGTGCCAGTAGTATATTGGCCAAGCGATCCCAAGAGACCCAGTACTTC; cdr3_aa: CASSILAKRSQETQYF
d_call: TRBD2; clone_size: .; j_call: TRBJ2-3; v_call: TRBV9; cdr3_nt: TGTGCCAGCAGCTCCCGACTAGCGGGAGAAGGTGATACGCAGTATTTT; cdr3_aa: CASSSRLAGEGDTQYF
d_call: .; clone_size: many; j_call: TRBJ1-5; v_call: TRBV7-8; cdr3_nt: TGTGCCAGCAGCTTAGCGTTAACCTCGCAGCATTTT; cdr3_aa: CASSLALTSQHF
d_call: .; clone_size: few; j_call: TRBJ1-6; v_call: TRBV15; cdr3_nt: TGTGCCACCAGCAGAGATCACGGAGGTTCACCCCTCCACTTT; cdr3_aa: CATSRDHGGSPLHF
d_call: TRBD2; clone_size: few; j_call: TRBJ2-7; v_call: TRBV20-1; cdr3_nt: TGCAGTGCTAGTGGCGGGGGGTTTTTATACGAGCAGTACTTC; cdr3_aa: CSASGGGFLYEQYF
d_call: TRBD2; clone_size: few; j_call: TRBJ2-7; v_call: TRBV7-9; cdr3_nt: TGTGCCAGCAGCCCGGAGGGGACTACTACTCTGGGAGAGCAGTACTTC; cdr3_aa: CASSPEGTTTLGEQYF
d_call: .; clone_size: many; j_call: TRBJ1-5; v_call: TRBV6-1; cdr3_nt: TGTGCCAGCAGTGGGGCAGTCAATCAGCCCCAGCATTTT; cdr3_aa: CASSGAVNQPQHF
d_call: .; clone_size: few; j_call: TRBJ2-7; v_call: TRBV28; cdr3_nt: TGTGCCAGCACCGAGGAGGGCCGATCCTACGAGCAGTACTTC; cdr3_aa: CASTEEGRSYEQYF
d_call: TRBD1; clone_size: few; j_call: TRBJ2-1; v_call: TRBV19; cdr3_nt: TGTGCCAGTACCCTAACAGGGGCACCTTACAATGAGCAGTTCTTC; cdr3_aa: CASTLTGAPYNEQFF
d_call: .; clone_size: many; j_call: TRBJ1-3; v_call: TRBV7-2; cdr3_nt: TGTGCCAGCAGCTTAGTCAGGGTCGACACCATATATTTT; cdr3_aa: CASSLVRVDTIYF
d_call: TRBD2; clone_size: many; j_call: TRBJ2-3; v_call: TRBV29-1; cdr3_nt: TGCAGCTTGGGACTAGCCACAGATACGCAGTATTTT; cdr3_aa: CSLGLATDTQYF
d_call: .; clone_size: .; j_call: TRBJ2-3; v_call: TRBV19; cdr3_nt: TGTGCCAGTAGTTCCGACAGAAGCACAGATACGCAGTATTTT; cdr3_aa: CASSSDRSTDTQYF
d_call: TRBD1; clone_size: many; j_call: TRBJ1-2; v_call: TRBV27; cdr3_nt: TGTGCCAGCAGTCCCCACAGGGGAGGGAACTATGGCTACACCTTC; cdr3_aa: CASSPHRGGNYGYTF
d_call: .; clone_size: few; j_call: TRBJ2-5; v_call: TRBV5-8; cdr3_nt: TGTGCCAGCAGCTCGGACAGATCTAAAGAGACCCAGTACTTC; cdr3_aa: CASSSDRSKETQYF
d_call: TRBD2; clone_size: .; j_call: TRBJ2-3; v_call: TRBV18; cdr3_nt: TGTGCCAGCTCACCACGGACTTGGACTAGCGGAGCTACAGATACGCAGTATTTT; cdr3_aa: CASSPRTWTSGATDTQYF
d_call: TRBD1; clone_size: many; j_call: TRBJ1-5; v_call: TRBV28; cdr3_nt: TGTGCCAGCAGGAAAGGACAGGGCTCTTATCAGCCCCAGCATTTT; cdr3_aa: CASRKGQGSYQPQHF
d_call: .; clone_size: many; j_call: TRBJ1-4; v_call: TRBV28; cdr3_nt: TGTGCCAGCTGTACCTCAGGGGCAACTAATGAAAAACTGTTTTTT; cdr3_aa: CASCTSGATNEKLFF
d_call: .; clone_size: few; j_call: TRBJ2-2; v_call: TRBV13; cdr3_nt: TGTGCCAGCAGCTTAATAAGCCCCGGGGAGCTGTTTTTT; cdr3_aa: CASSLISPGELFF
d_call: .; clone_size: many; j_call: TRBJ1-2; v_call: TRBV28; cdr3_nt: TGTGCCAGCAGCCGGACAGCCTATAACTATGGCTACACCTTC; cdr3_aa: CASSRTAYNYGYTF
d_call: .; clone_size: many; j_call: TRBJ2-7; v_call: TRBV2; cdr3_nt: TGTGCCAGCAGCTGGGGACTTGCCGCCTACGAGCAGTACTTC; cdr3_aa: CASSWGLAAYEQYF
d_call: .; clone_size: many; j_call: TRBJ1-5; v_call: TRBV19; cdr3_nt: TGTGCCAGTAGTATCCCGGGGAGAAATCAGCCCCAGCATTTT; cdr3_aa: CASSIPGRNQPQHF
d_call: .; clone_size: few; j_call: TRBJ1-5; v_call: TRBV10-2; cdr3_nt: TGCGCCGCCGCCCGGGACCCTAATCAGCCCCAGCATTTT; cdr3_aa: CAAARDPNQPQHF
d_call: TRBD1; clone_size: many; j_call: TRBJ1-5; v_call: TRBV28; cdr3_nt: TGTGCCAGCAGTTCGACCCGGGGCCGGCAGGGGGCAAGGCAGCCCCAGCATTTT; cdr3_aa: CASSSTRGRQGARQPQHF
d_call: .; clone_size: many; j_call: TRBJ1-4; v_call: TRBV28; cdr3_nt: TGTGCCAGCAGTTTATCTGCCACAGGGATAGGTCGTGAAAAACTGTTTTTT; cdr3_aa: CASSLSATGIGREKLFF
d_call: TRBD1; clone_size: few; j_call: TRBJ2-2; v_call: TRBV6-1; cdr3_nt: TGTGCCAGCAGTGAAGTGGGGGGGACAGGGACCGGGGAGCTGTTTTTT; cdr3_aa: CASSEVGGTGTGELFF
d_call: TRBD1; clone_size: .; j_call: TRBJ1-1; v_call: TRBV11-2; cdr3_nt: TGTGCCAGCAGTCCCACAGGGGAGGGGATACCGACTGAAGCTTTCTTT; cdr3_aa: CASSPTGEGIPTEAFF
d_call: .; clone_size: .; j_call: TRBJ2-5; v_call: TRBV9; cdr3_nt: TGTGCCAGCAGCGTAGAGGCATCTCCAGAGACCCAGTACTTC; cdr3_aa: CASSVEASPETQYF
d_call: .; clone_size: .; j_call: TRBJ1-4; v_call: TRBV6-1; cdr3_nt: TGTGCCAGCAGTGCGATGGCGGAAAAACTGTTTTTT; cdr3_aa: CASSAMAEKLFF
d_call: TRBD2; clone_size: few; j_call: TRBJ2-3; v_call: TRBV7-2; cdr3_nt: TGTGCCAGCAGCTTTGGGACTAGCGGAGATACGCAGTATTTT; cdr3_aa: CASSFGTSGDTQYF
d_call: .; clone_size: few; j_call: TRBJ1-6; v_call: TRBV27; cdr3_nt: TGTGCCAGCAGGACGGGTGGGATCCCCCTCCACTTT; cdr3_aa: CASRTGGIPLHF
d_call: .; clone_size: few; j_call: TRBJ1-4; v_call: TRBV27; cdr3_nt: TGTGCCAGCAGTTTTCGGGGGAAAGGTGAAAAACTGTTTTTT; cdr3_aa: CASSFRGKGEKLFF